Listed here are 8 T cell receptor beta chains from one sample, sequenced in a study of blood T cell repertoires in COVID-19. Libraries were prepared by immunoSEQ multiplex PCR; TCRdb keeps only in-frame clonotypes and omits some of them. Here the sample spans 200,000 to 300,000 clones, 84% being singletons. The sequenced sample consisted of peripheral blood. The receptors were sampled from a man aged 40-50 years who had recovered from COVID-19.

The rearrangement uses TRBV25-1 and TRBJ1-2, with a weak D call TRBD1 (5 bases). Looked up from germline, CDR1 is MGHDK and CDR2 is SYGVNS. Trimming removed 2 bases from V and 4 bases from J, with 11 bases in between. The CDR3 is 14 amino acids. This CDR3 reads CASSEGWGGYGYTF. In nucleotides, the CDR3 is TGTGCCAGCAGTGAAGGTTGGGGGGGCTATGGCTACACCTTC.

The rearrangement joins TRBV6-5 to TRBJ2-3, with 10 nucleotides matching TRBD2. Per the germline V gene, CDR1 is MNHEY and CDR2 is SVGAGI. This CDR3 has 15 residues. V gave up 5 bases and J gave up 0 bases; unmatched junction bases: 2. In nucleotides, the CDR3 is TGTGCCAGCAGTCTAGCGGGGGCTAGCACAGATACGCAGTATTTT. Encoded protein: CASSLAGASTDTQYF.

The rearrangement links TRBV27 to TRBJ2-2; D is perhaps TRBD1 (5 bases). Trimming took 1 base from V and 5 from J, leaving 11 bases between them. CDR1 is MNHEY, CDR2 SMNVEV, per germline (reference sequence). The CDR3 runs 15 residues. In nucleotides, the CDR3 is TGTGCCAGCAGTTTATATCCAGGGCGAACCGGGGAGCTGTTTTTT. Protein sequence: CASSLYPGRTGELFF.

The chain employs TRBV3-1 (or the pseudogene TRBV3-2) and TRBJ2-1; 7 positions agree with TRBD1. V was pared by 2 bases and J by 10 bases, with 8 bases of the junction left unmatched. The CDR3 contains 14 residues. Looked up from germline, CDR1 is LGHDT and CDR2 is YNNKEL (reference sequence). CDR3 sequence (DNA): TGTGCCAGCAGCCAATTTTCAGGGGGTGGGGAGCAGTTCTTC. It codes for CASSQFSGGGEQFF.

The chain combines TRBV12-3 or TRBV12-4 with TRBJ1-5; weak D call: TRBD1 (5 bases). Trimming stripped 4 bases from V and 9 bases from J, with 7 bases between. CDR3 size: 11 residues. The CDR3 reads CASSSGGPQHF. CDR3 coding DNA: TGTGCCAGCAGTTCGGGGGGGCCCCAGCATTTT.

The chain employs TRBV4-3 and TRBJ1-5; D may be TRBD1 (5 bases). V was trimmed by 4 bases and J by 10 bases, leaving 14 bases between them. The CDR3 has 13 amino acids. Per germline, CDR1 LGHNA and CDR2 YSLEER. The CDR3 coding sequence is TGCGCCAGCAGCCCTCGGCGGGGGGACCCCCAGCATTTT. Amino acid sequence: CASSPRRGDPQHF.

V and J are TRBV6-1 and TRBJ1-5, with 8 bases that match TRBD1. The CDR3 consists of 15 residues. Trimming cost V 3 bases and J 5 bases; bases outside gene matches: 6. Germline CDR1 and CDR2: MNHNS and SASEGT. The CDR3 nucleotides read TGTGCCAGCAGTGACAGGGGGCAGTTCGATCAGCCCCAGCATTTT. This sequence encodes CASSDRGQFDQPQHF.

The chain has TRBV19 and TRBJ2-1, with 10 positions matching TRBD1. From germline, CDR1 is LNHDA and CDR2 SQIVND (reference sequence). Germline trimming cut 10 bases from V and 6 bases from J; bases unmatched to any gene: 9. The CDR3 covers 14 residues. The DNA for the CDR3 is TGTGCCACCGGACAGGGGGTGGCGGGCAATGAGCAGTTCTTC. It yields the protein CATGQGVAGNEQFF.